This T cell receptor beta chain is from a study of early T cells in non-severe SARS-CoV-2 infection. Study-level information: Chains from this unsorted whole-blood bulk RNA could not be paired.

The TCR library protocol attached unique molecular identifiers to the individual cDNA molecules. TCRdb re-analysed the 5' RACE reads in MiXCR, keeping a single row per CDR3 protein. The sample records around 57,000 distinct CDR3 sequences, around 12% being singletons. This clonotype was found a few times. Trimming took 0 bases from V and 2 from J; bases not matched to a gene: 6. This CDR3 contains 16 residues. The germline gives CDR1 LGHNA, CDR2 YSLEER. The V and J genes are TRBV4-3 and TRBJ1-2; 7 bases line up with TRBD1. Sequenced material: whole blood. The receptor was isolated from an adult who was a healthcare worker with PCR-confirmed SARS-CoV-2 infection or an uninfected control (not recorded which). The CDR3 DNA sequence: TGCGCCAGCAGCCAAGATCCCCGGACAGGAAACTATGGCTACACCTTC. Residues: CASSQDPRTGNYGYTF.